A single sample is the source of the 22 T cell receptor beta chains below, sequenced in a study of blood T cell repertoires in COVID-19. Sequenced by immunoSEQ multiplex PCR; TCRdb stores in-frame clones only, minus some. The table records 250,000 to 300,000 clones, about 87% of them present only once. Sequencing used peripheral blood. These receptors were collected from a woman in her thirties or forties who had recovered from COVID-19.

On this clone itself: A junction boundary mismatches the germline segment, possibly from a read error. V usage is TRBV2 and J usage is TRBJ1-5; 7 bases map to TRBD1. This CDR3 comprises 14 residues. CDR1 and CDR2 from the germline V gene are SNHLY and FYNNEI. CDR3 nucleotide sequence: TGTGCGAGCAGAGGGGACAGTAACAATCAGCCCCAGCATTTT. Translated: CASRGDSNNQPQHF. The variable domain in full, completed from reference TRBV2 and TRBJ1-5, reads EPEVTQTPSHQVTQMGQEVILRCVPISNHLYFYWYRQILGQKVEFLVSFYNNEISEKSEIFDDQFSVERPDGSNFTLKIRSTKLEDSAMYFCASRGDSNNQPQHFGDGTRLSIL.

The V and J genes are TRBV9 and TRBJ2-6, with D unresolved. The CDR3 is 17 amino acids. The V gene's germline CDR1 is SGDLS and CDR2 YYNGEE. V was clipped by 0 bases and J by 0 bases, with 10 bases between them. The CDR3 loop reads CASSVGHWNSGANVLTF. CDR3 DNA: TGTGCCAGCAGCGTAGGACACTGGAACTCTGGGGCCAACGTCCTGACTTTC.

The CDR3 coding sequence is TGTGCCAGCAGCTACGCCCGGGGATTGGACACTGAAGCTTTCTTT. This translates into CASSYARGLDTEAFF. This chain links TRBV7-2 with TRBJ1-1; the D is unclear. V was shortened by 4 bases and J by 3 bases, with 15 bases between the two germline ends. This CDR3 spans 15 amino acids. CDR1 and CDR2 (germline): SGHTA, FQGNSA.

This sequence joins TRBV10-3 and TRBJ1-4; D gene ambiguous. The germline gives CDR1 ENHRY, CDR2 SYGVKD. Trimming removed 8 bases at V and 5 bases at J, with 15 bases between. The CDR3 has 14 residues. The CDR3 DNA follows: TGTGCCATCCGCAAGGGAGGATCGAATGAAAAACTGTTTTTT. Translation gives CAIRKGGSNEKLFF.

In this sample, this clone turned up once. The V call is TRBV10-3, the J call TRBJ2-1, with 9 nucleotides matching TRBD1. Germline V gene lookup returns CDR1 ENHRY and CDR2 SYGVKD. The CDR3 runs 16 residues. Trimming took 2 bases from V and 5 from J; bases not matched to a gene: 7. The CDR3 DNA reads TGTGCCATCAGTGAGCCGGGACAGGGCCTTCACAATGAGCAGTTCTTC. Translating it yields CAISEPGQGLHNEQFF.

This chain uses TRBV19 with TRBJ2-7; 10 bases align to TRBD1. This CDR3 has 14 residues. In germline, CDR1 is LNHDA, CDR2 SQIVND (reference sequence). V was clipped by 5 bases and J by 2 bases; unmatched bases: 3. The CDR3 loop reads CASSQDRGAYEQYF. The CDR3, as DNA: TGTGCCAGTAGTCAGGACAGGGGGGCCTACGAGCAGTACTTC.

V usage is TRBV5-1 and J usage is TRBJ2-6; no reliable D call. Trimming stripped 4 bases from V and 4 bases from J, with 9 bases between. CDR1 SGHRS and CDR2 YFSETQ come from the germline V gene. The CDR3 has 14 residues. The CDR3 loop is CASSITSGANVLTF. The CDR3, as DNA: TGCGCCAGCAGCATTACATCCGGGGCCAACGTCCTGACTTTC.

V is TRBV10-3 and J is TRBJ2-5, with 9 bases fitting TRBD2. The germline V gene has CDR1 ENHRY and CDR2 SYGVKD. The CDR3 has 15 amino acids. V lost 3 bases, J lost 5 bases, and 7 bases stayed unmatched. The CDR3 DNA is TGTGCCATCAGTGACGAGCGGGGGGACGGGGAGACCCAGTACTTC. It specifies CAISDERGDGETQYF.

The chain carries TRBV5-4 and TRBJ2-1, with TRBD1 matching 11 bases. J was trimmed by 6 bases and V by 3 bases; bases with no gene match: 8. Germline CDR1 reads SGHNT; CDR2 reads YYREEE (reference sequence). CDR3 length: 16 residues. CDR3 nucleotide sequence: TGTGCCAGCAGCTGGACAGGGGGCCTTCGAGTCAATGAGCAGTTCTTC. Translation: CASSWTGGLRVNEQFF.

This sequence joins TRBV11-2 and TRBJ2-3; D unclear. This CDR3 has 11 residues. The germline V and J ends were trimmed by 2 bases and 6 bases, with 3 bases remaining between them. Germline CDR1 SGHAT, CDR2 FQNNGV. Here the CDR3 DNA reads TGTGCCAGCAGCTTACCTGATACGCAGTATTTT. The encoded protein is CASSLPDTQYF.

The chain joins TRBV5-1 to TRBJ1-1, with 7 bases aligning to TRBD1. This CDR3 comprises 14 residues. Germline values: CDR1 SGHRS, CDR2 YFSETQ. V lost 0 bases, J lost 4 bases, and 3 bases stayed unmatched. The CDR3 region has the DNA TGCGCCAGCAGCTTGGAAGCAGGGGGCACTGAAGCTTTCTTT. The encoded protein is CASSLEAGGTEAFF.

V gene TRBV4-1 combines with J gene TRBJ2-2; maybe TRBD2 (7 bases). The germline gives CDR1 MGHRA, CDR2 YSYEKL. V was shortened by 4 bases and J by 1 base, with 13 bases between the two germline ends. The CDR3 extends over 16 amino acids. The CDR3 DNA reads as TGCGCCAGCAGCCCTGGGGGCGGGGGGAACACCGGGGAGCTGTTTTTT. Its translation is CASSPGGGGNTGELFF.

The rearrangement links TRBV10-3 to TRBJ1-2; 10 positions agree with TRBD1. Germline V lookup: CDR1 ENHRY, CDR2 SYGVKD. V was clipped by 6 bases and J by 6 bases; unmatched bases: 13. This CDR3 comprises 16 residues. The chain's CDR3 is CAISQAGTGDPNGYTF. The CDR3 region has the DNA TGTGCCATCAGCCAAGCCGGGACAGGGGATCCTAATGGCTACACCTTC.

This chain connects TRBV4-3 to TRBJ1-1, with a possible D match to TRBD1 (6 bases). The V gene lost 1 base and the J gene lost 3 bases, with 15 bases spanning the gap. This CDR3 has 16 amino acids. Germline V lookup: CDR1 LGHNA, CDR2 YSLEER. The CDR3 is CASSQGQGLGDTEAFF. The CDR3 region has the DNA TGCGCCAGCAGCCAAGGGCAGGGGCTGGGCGACACTGAAGCTTTCTTT.

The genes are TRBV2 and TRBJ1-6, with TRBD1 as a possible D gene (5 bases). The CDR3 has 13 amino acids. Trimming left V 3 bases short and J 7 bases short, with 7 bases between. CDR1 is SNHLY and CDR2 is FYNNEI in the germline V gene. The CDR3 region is CASSDRANSPLHF. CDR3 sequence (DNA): TGTGCCAGCAGTGACAGGGCAAATTCACCCCTCCACTTT.

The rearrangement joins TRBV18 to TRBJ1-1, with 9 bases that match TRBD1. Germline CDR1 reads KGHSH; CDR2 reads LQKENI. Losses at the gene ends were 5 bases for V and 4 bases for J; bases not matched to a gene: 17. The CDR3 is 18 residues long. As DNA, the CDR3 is TGTGCCAGCTCAACATCACAGGGGGCGCTTGGAGTGGGCACTGAAGCTTTCTTT. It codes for CASSTSQGALGVGTEAFF.

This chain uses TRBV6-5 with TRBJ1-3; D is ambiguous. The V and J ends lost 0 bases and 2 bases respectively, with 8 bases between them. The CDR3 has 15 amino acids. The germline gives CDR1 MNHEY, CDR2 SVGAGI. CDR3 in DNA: TGTGCCAGCAGTTACTCGGCAGGTACTGGAAACACCATATATTTT. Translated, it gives CASSYSAGTGNTIYF.

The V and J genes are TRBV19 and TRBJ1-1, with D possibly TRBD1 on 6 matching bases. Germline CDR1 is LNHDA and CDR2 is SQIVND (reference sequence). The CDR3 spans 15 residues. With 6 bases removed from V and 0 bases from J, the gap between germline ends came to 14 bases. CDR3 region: CASRPPRGLNTEAFF. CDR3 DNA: TGTGCCAGTAGGCCTCCCAGGGGCCTGAACACTGAAGCTTTCTTT.

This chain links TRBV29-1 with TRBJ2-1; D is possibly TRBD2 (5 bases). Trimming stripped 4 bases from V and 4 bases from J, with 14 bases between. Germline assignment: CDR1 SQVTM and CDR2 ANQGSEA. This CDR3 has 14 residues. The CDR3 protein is CSVGSGSFYNEQFF. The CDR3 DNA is TGCAGCGTTGGGTCGGGGTCCTTTTACAATGAGCAGTTCTTC.

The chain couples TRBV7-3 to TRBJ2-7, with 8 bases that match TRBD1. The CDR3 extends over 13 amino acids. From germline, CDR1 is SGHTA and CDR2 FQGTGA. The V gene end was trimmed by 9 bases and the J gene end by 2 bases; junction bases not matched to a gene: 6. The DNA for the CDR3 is TGTGCCAGTTCCCGGGACAGGACCTACGAGCAGTACTTC. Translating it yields CASSRDRTYEQYF.

CDR3 sequence: CASSLGAIVGTEAFF. CDR3 nucleotide sequence: TGCGCCAGCAGCTTGGGGGCCATCGTAGGCACTGAAGCTTTCTTT. The V and J genes are TRBV5-1 and TRBJ1-1; D is unresolved. This CDR3 has 15 amino acids. V was cut by 0 bases and J by 4 bases, with 13 bases left in between. Germline V gene lookup returns CDR1 SGHRS and CDR2 YFSETQ. Looking up the rest from reference TRBV5-1 and TRBJ1-1 gives the full variable domain: KAGVTQTPRYLIKTRGQQVTLSCSPISGHRSVSWYQQTPGQGLQFLFEYFSETQRNKGNFPGRFSGRQFSNSRSEMNVSTLELGDSALYLCASSLGAIVGTEAFFGQGTRLTVV.

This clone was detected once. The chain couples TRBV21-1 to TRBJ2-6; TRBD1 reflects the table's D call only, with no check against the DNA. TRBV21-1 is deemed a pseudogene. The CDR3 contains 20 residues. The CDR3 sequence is CASSSKVPGQGRSGANVLTF. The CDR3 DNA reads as TGTGCCAGCAGCTCAAAGGTGCCGGGACAGGGGCGCTCTGGGGCCAACGTCCTGACTTTC.